This is a list of T cell receptor beta chains from one sample in a study of beta chain features in type 1 diabetes. Libraries were prepared by immunoSEQ multiplex PCR; TCRdb keeps only in-frame clonotypes and omits some of them. The data contain about 250,000 clones, over 12% of them singletons. What was sequenced was naive CD4+ T cells from blood. The receptors were sampled from a woman between 35 and 50 years old in good health. The CDR3 runs from the conserved cysteine through the conserved F or W. D genes are given only for firm matches. The size of a clone is reported for some rows only, either as once, few or many, or as a class for expanded clones.

.	TRBV11-2	TRBJ2-7	.	CASSPRRQGSYEQYF	TGTGCCAGCAGCCCCCGTAGGCAGGGCTCCTACGAGCAGTACTTC
.	TRBV19	TRBJ2-1	TRBD2	CASTPFASGTGTYNEQFF	TGTGCCAGTACCCCGTTTGCTAGCGGGACCGGGACCTACAATGAGCAGTTCTTC
.	TRBV5-1	TRBJ2-7	TRBD2	CASSLGGGKQYF	TGCGCCAGCAGCTTGGGGGGAGGGAAGCAGTACTTC
.	TRBV6-1	TRBJ2-7	TRBD1	CAGSSGGSYEQYF	TGTGCCGGGAGCTCAGGGGGTTCCTACGAGCAGTACTTC
.	TRBV2	TRBJ2-7	TRBD2	CAIRSLAGDAYEQYF	TGTGCCATCCGCTCTCTCGCGGGGGACGCCTACGAGCAGTACTTC
.	TRBV5-1	TRBJ1-1	TRBD1	CASSLETGGNTEAFF	TGCGCCAGCAGCTTGGAGACAGGGGGGAACACTGAAGCTTTCTTT
.	TRBV21-1	TRBJ2-7	.	CASSEKGTVNYEQYF	TGTGCCAGCAGCGAAAAGGGGACAGTAAACTACGAGCAGTACTTC
few	TRBV2	TRBJ2-1	TRBD2	CASNLLAGSGNEQFF	TGTGCCAGCAACCTACTAGCGGGGTCTGGCAATGAGCAGTTCTTC
.	TRBV2	TRBJ2-1	TRBD2	CASSEGGGSYNEQFF	TGTGCCAGCAGTGAAGGCGGGGGGTCCTACAATGAGCAGTTCTTC
.	TRBV5-1	TRBJ2-3	TRBD1	CASSLAVDRGPTDTQYF	TGCGCCAGCAGCTTGGCGGTAGACAGGGGGCCCACAGATACGCAGTATTTT
few	TRBV7-9	TRBJ1-5	.	CASSLTGSNQPQHF	TGTGCCAGCAGCTTAACAGGTAGCAATCAGCCCCAGCATTTT
.	TRBV28	TRBJ1-5	.	CASSFRTVGPQPQHF	TGTGCCAGCAGTTTCCGGACAGTGGGGCCTCAGCCCCAGCATTTT
few	TRBV7-9	TRBJ1-5	.	CASSFRGNNQPQHF	TGTGCCAGCAGCTTTAGGGGAAACAATCAGCCCCAGCATTTT
few	TRBV9	TRBJ2-2	TRBD2	CASSVFVGGDTGELFF	TGTGCCAGCAGCGTATTTGTGGGGGGGGACACCGGGGAGCTGTTTTTT
few	TRBV19	TRBJ1-5	.	CASSVRTSQPQHF	TGTGCCAGTAGTGTGAGGACATCTCAGCCCCAGCATTTT
few	TRBV4-1	TRBJ1-2	.	CASSQRTFRGEPNYGYTF	TGCGCCAGCAGCCAACGGACGTTCCGGGGGGAGCCTAACTATGGCTACACCTTC
.	TRBV9	TRBJ2-1	TRBD2	CASSVVASGGGNNEQFF	TGTGCCAGCAGCGTAGTGGCTAGCGGGGGTGGGAACAATGAGCAGTTCTTC
once	TRBV6-6	TRBJ2-1	TRBD2	CASRDWTSGYNEQFF	TGTGCCAGCAGGGACTGGACTAGCGGCTACAATGAGCAGTTCTTC
few	TRBV10-3	TRBJ2-2	TRBD2	CAITSGGTNTGELFF	TGTGCCATTACTAGCGGGGGCACGAACACCGGGGAGCTGTTTTTT
.	TRBV7-9	TRBJ1-1	.	CASSFGPPRGTEAFF	TGTGCCAGCAGCTTTGGACCCCCACGGGGGACTGAAGCTTTCTTT
.	TRBV19	TRBJ2-6	.	CASSIENSGANVLTF	TGTGCCAGTAGTATCGAGAACTCTGGGGCCAACGTCCTGACTTTC
few	TRBV7-2	TRBJ2-5	TRBD2	CASSPRSGGQETQYF	TGTGCCAGCAGCCCACGGTCGGGGGGCCAAGAGACCCAGTACTTC
.	TRBV5-4	TRBJ2-1	TRBD1	CASSQDLQGAVRSEQFF	TGCGCCAGCAGCCAAGACCTACAGGGGGCAGTCCGCAGTGAGCAGTTCTTC
few	TRBV23-1	TRBJ1-6	.	CASVQGFKKNSPLHF	TGCGCCAGCGTACAGGGCTTCAAAAAAAATTCACCCCTCCACTTT
many	TRBV29-1	TRBJ2-3	.	CSLPPDTQYF	TGCAGCCTCCCCCCAGATACGCAGTATTTT
few	TRBV21-1	TRBJ1-5	.	CASSPTPQHF	TGTGCCAGCAGCCCTACCCCCCAGCATTTT
.	TRBV5-1	TRBJ2-5	TRBD2	CASGASGLLQETQYF	TGCGCCAGCGGAGCTAGCGGGCTCCTACAAGAGACCCAGTACTTC
few	TRBV6-1	TRBJ1-1	.	CASKAGAMNTEAFF	TGTGCCAGCAAGGCAGGGGCTATGAACACTGAAGCTTTCTTT
.	TRBV29-1	TRBJ1-2	TRBD1	CSARDRENYGYTF	TGCAGCGCGAGGGACAGGGAAAACTATGGCTACACCTTC
few	TRBV11-2	TRBJ2-3	.	CASSLGSRRTDTQYF	TGTGCCAGCAGCTTAGGCTCCAGGAGGACAGATACGCAGTATTTT
few	TRBV5-4	TRBJ2-2	.	CASSLAGSPGELFF	TGTGCCAGCAGCTTGGCTGGCAGTCCCGGGGAGCTGTTTTTT
few	TRBV10-3	TRBJ1-5	TRBD1	CAASGTQGARQPQHF	TGTGCCGCATCTGGTACACAGGGGGCTCGGCAGCCCCAGCATTTT
.	TRBV25-1	TRBJ2-3	TRBD2	CASKGRTSGVTDTQYF	TGTGCCAGCAAAGGTCGAACTAGCGGGGTGACAGATACGCAGTATTTT
.	TRBV2	TRBJ2-7	.	CASRGLPGGEQYF	TGTGCCAGCAGGGGGCTTCCCGGCGGCGAGCAGTACTTC
few	TRBV9	TRBJ2-7	.	CASSVGHGAYEQYF	TGTGCCAGCAGCGTAGGACACGGGGCCTACGAGCAGTACTTC
.	TRBV6-1	TRBJ2-1	.	CASSEPAGGNEQFF	TGTGCCAGCAGTGAGCCGGCGGGTGGGAATGAGCAGTTCTTC
.	TRBV29-1	TRBJ2-7	TRBD1	CSVGPDRGYRYEQYF	TGCAGCGTTGGCCCGGACAGGGGCTATCGATACGAGCAGTACTTC
few	TRBV2	TRBJ1-2	TRBD1	CASSATDRARGYTF	TGTGCCAGCAGTGCCACGGACAGGGCCAGAGGCTACACCTTC
.	TRBV25-1	TRBJ2-3	.	CASSTSGSTDTQYF	TGTGCCAGTTCGACTAGTGGGTCTACAGATACGCAGTATTTT
.	TRBV6-5	TRBJ2-7	TRBD1	CASSLAGTGTFEQYF	TGTGCCAGCAGTTTAGCCGGGACAGGGACGTTCGAGCAGTACTTC
.	TRBV5-1	TRBJ2-7	.	CASSLVGAGPSSYEQYF	TGCGCCAGCAGCTTGGTGGGGGCAGGGCCTAGCTCCTACGAGCAGTACTTC
few	TRBV19	TRBJ2-3	.	CASRGGLIDTQYF	TGTGCCAGTAGAGGGGGTCTCATCGATACGCAGTATTTT
few	TRBV6-6	TRBJ2-3	.	CASSYSMGGGTDTQYF	TGTGCCAGCAGTTACTCGATGGGCGGGGGCACAGATACGCAGTATTTT
few	TRBV5-1	TRBJ2-5	TRBD2	CASSLNRLAGETQYF	TGCGCCAGCAGCTTGAATAGACTAGCGGGGGAGACCCAGTACTTC
.	TRBV7-2	TRBJ2-3	TRBD1	CASSNRGPDTQYF	TGTGCCAGCAGTAACAGGGGTCCAGATACGCAGTATTTT